This entry describes one TCR beta chain. Antigen: not known. The Oncomine TCR Beta short-read assay generated sequence data from the DNA of cultured CD4+ T cells. TCRdb recomputed calls from the PCR reads with MiXCR, one row per CDR3 protein. The table lists fewer than 12,000 distinct CDR3 sequences, under 65% of them singletons. Described treatment: approximately nine-day PBMC culture with coronavirus spike peptide pools or control peptides (ViraFEST assay). CD4+ T cells were isolated by negative selection after less than 11 days of culture. This entry comes from a study of vaccination and CD4 T cells after COVID-19. Turning to the study itself: Those taking part got two shots of either the BNT162b2 or the mRNA-1273 vaccine.

The TCR was taken from a human donor who had recovered from COVID-19. The specimen was CD4+ T cells from blood, cultured in vitro.

The CDR3 DNA is TGCGCCAGCAGCCCGGGGGGCACGTTAGATACGCAGTATTTT. This gives the protein CASSPGGTLDTQYF. The V gene is TRBV5-1, the J gene TRBJ2-3; maybe TRBD2 (7 bases). CDR1 SGHRS and CDR2 YFSETQ come from the germline V gene. This CDR3 has 14 amino acids. The V end lost 4 bases, the J end lost 5 bases, and 14 bases lay between the germline ends.